This note documents a single TCR beta chain sequence. Its antigen is unknown. The sample originates from a study of T cell repertoires in cytomegalovirus infection. Study summary: An indication of both CMV infection and matching HLA type came from public TCR beta signatures. Study-level findings and limits: There were carriers of CMV plus the relevant HLA, and cumulative public TCR beta family frequency identified them. It was HLA-C-restricted CMV-specific TCR beta clonotypes that dominated the response ex vivo.

The CDR3 covers 14 residues. V lost 0 bases, J lost 6 bases, and 8 bases lay in between. Germline V lookup: CDR1 MNHEY, CDR2 SVGEGT. MiXCR, applied by TCRdb to the reads, yields one record per CDR3 protein. The table shows approximately 700,000 distinct CDR3 sequences, with roughly 35% occurring only once. This chain connects TRBV6-2 or TRBV6-3 to TRBJ2-2, with D possibly being TRBD2 (5 bases). The sequence was collected from a human donor in good health (CMV status not recorded). Some clones in this sample may be carry-over from other donors' samples. Sequenced sample: PBMCs. For the CDR3, the DNA is TGTGCCAGCAGTTACTCCTCGAGGGCCGGGGAGCTGTTTTTT. This gives the protein CASSYSSRAGELFF.